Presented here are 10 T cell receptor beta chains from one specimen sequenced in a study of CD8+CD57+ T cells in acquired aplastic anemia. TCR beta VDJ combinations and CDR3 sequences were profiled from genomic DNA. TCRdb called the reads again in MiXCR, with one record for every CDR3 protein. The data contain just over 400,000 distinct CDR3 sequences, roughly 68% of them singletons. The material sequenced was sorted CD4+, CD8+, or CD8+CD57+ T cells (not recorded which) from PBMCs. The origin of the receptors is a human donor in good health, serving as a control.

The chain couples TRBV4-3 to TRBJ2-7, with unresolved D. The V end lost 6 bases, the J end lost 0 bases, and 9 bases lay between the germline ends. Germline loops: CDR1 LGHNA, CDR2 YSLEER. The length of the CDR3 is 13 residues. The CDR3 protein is CASRPFGSYEQYF. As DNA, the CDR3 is TGCGCCAGCAGACCTTTTGGCTCCTACGAGCAGTACTTC.

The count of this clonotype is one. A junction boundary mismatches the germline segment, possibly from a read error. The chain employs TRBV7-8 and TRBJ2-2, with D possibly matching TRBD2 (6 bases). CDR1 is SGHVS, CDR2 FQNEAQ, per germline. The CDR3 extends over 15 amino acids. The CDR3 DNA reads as TGTGCCAGCAGTTTAGCTCGGGGGTTCACCGGGGAGCTGTTTTTT. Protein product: CASSLARGFTGELFF.

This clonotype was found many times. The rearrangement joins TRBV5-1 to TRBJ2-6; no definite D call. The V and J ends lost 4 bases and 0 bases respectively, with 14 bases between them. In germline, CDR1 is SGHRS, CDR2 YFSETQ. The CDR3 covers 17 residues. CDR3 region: CASSPYSPVSGANVLTF. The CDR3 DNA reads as TGCGCCAGCAGCCCCTATTCTCCAGTCTCTGGGGCCAACGTCCTGACTTTC. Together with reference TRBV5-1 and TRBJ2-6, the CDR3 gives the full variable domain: KAGVTQTPRYLIKTRGQQVTLSCSPISGHRSVSWYQQTPGQGLQFLFEYFSETQRNKGNFPGRFSGRQFSNSRSEMNVSTLELGDSALYLCASSPYSPVSGANVLTFGAGSRLTVL.

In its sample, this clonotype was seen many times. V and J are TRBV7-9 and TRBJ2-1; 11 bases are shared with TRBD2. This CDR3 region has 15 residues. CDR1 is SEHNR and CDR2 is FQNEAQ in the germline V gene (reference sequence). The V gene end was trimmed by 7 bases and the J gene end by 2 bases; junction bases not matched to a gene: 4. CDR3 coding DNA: TGTGCCAGCACTATACTAGCGGGGGCCTACAATGAGCAGTTCTTC. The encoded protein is CASTILAGAYNEQFF. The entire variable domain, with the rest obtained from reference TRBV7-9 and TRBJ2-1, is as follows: DTGVSQNPRHKITKRGQNVTFRCDPISEHNRLYWYRQTLGQGPEFLTYFQNEAQLEKSRLLSDRFSAERPKGSFSTLEIQRTEQGDSAMYLCASTILAGAYNEQFFGPGTRLTVL.

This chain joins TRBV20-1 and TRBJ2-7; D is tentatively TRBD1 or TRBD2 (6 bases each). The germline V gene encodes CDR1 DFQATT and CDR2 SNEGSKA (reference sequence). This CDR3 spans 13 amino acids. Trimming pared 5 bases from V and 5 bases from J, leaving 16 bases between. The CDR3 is CSAGRDNPHEQYF. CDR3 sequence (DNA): TGCAGTGCTGGGCGGGACAACCCCCACGAGCAGTACTTC.

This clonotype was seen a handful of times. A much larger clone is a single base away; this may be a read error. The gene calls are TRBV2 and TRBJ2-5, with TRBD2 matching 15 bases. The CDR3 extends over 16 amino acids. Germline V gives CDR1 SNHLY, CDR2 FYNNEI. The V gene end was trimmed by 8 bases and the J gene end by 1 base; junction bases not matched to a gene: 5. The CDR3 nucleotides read TGTGCCAGCGGTCCGGGACTAGCGGGGGGCCAAGAGACCCAGTACTTC. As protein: CASGPGLAGGQETQYF.

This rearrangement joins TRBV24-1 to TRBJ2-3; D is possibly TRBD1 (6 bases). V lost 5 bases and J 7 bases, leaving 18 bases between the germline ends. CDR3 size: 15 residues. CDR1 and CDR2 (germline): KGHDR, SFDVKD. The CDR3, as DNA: TGTGCCACCAGTGCCCCCAACAGGGTAGGCAATACGCAGTATTTT. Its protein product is CATSAPNRVGNTQYF.

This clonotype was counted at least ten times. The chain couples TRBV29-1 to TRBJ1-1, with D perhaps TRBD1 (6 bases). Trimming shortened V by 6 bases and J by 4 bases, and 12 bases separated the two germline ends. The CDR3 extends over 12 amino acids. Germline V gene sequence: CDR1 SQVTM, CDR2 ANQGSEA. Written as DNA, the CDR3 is TGCAGCGTGGTACAGGGTTCCACTGAAGCTTTCTTT. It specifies CSVVQGSTEAFF.

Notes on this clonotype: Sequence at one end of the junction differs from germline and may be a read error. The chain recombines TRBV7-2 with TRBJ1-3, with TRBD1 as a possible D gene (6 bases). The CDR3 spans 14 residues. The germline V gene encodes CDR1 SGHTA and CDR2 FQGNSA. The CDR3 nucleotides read TGTGCCAGCAGCTTAGCCGCTCGACGGGACACGATACATTTT. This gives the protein CASSLAARRDTIHF.

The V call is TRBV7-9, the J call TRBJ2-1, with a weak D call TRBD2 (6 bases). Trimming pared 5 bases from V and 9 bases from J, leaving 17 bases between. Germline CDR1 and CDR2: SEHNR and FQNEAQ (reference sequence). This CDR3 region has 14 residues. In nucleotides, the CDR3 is TGTGCCAGCAGCCTCGGGACTTCCTATGGTGAGCAGTTCTTC. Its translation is CASSLGTSYGEQFF.